These 23 T cell receptor beta chains were sequenced from one sample in a study of T cell repertoires in cytomegalovirus infection. TCRdb re-called the reads through MiXCR, storing one row per CDR3 protein. The sample has 400,000 to 600,000 distinct CDR3 sequences, roughly 43% seen once; the top ten hold roughly two fifths. No antigen is known for these receptors. The specimen was cultured PBMCs, collected from culture after CMV antigen stimulation. These receptors were obtained from a human donor in good health (CMV status not recorded). Some clones in this sample may be carry-over from other donors' samples.

A few counts support this clonotype. This chain connects TRBV7-2 to TRBJ2-7, with D hard to call. V gave up 1 base and J gave up 4 bases, with 14 bases separating them. Looked up from germline, CDR1 is SGHTA and CDR2 is FQGNSA. The CDR3 runs to 15 residues. CDR3 in DNA: TGTGCCAGCAGCTTAGGGTTGGGCAGGAGTTACGAGCAGTACTTC. Amino acids: CASSLGLGRSYEQYF. The full variable domain, completed using reference TRBV7-2 and TRBJ2-7, is GAGVSQSPSNKVTEKGKDVELRCDPISGHTALYWYRQSLGQGLEFLIYFQGNSAPDKSGLPSDRFSAERTGGSVSTLTIQRTQQEDSAVYLCASSLGLGRSYEQYFGPGTRLTVT.

The genes are TRBV6-2 or TRBV6-3 and TRBJ2-1; D call uncertain. The germline V and J ends were trimmed by 10 bases and 0 bases, with 16 bases remaining between them. The CDR3 length is 15 residues. The germline V gene encodes CDR1 MNHEY and CDR2 SVGEGT. CDR3 in amino acids: CATRSVPSSYNEQFF. The CDR3, as DNA: TGTGCCACCCGGAGTGTCCCGAGCTCCTACAATGAGCAGTTCTTC.

The chain uses TRBV6-1 and TRBJ1-6; no firm D call. Per the germline V gene, CDR1 is MNHNS and CDR2 is SASEGT. V lost 1 base to trimming and J lost 4 bases, with 8 bases between them. The CDR3 runs to 15 residues. CDR3 amino acids: CASSEVGLYNSPLHF. The CDR3 bases are TGTGCCAGCAGTGAAGTGGGTTTATATAATTCACCCCTCCACTTT.

This clonotype occurred a few times. The chain uses TRBV7-6 and TRBJ1-2, with TRBD1 matching over 9 bases. Germline CDR1 is SGHVS and CDR2 is FNYEAQ. The J segment lost 7 bases and the V segment lost 6 bases, leaving 9 bases of the junction unmatched. The CDR3 has 14 amino acids. The CDR3 protein is CASSLSRQGVGYTF. The CDR3 bases are TGTGCCAGCAGTTTAAGCAGACAGGGGGTTGGCTACACCTTC.

The chain has TRBV18 and TRBJ1-3; perhaps TRBD1 as D (5 bases). Germline CDR1 KGHSH, CDR2 LQKENI. The CDR3 is made up of 16 amino acids. Trimming removed 3 bases from V and 0 bases from J, with 12 bases in between. In nucleotides, the CDR3 is TGTGCCAGCTCACCGTGGCAGGGCGACTCTGGAAACACCATATATTTT. Protein product: CASSPWQGDSGNTIYF. Combining the CDR3 with reference TRBV18 and TRBJ1-3 gives the whole variable domain NAGVMQNPRHLVRRRGQEARLRCSPMKGHSHVYWYRQLPEEGLKFMVYLQKENIIDESGMPKERFSAEFPKEGPSILRIQQVVRGDSAAYFCASSPWQGDSGNTIYFGEGSWLTVV.

The chain has TRBV7-6 and TRBJ2-3; possible D gene TRBD2, 5 bases. Germline V gene lookup returns CDR1 SGHVS and CDR2 FNYEAQ. The CDR3 length is 16 residues. The V end was cut by 0 bases, the J end by 3 bases, with 13 bases between. The chain's CDR3 is CASSLAASPLTDTQYF. CDR3 nucleotides: TGTGCCAGCAGCTTAGCGGCTAGCCCACTTACAGATACGCAGTATTTT.

The V call is TRBV5-4, the J call TRBJ1-6, with 8 bases aligning to TRBD1. The J segment lost 8 bases and the V segment lost 5 bases, leaving 3 bases of the junction unmatched. This CDR3 is built from 13 residues. The germline CDR1 and CDR2 sequences are SGHNT and YYREEE (reference sequence). In DNA form, the CDR3 reads TGTGCCAGCAGTGCGACAGGGGATTCACCCCTCCACTTT. It codes for CASSATGDSPLHF.

This chain connects TRBV10-3 to TRBJ2-1, with 9 bases identical to TRBD2. Germline trimming cut 6 bases from V and 10 bases from J; bases unmatched to any gene: 7. CDR3 length equals 13 residues. Germline V gives CDR1 ENHRY, CDR2 SYGVKD. CDR3 sequence: CAISHGGREEQFF. The CDR3 coding sequence is TGTGCCATCAGCCATGGCGGGAGGGAGGAGCAGTTCTTC.

This clonotype was recorded many times. The rearrangement uses TRBV7-8 and TRBJ1-5; the D is unclear. This CDR3 contains 15 residues. Germline-derived CDR1 and CDR2 are SGHVS and FQNEAQ. V lost 1 base and J 9 bases, leaving 16 bases between the germline ends. CDR3: CASSLGGRPKWPQHF. The CDR3 DNA is TGTGCCAGCAGCTTAGGTGGGAGGCCGAAGTGGCCCCAGCATTTT. Together with reference TRBV7-8 and TRBJ1-5, the CDR3 gives the full variable domain: GAGVSQSPRYKVAKRGQDVALRCDPISGHVSLFWYQQALGQGPEFLTYFQNEAQLDKSGLPSDRFFAERPEGSVSTLKIQRTQQEDSAVYLCASSLGGRPKWPQHFGDGTRLSIL.

On this clonotype itself: With a much larger clone just one base away, this may be a read error. The chain is built from TRBV7-2 and TRBJ2-3, with D maybe TRBD1 (6 bases). Trimming shortened V by 2 bases and J by 7 bases, and 13 bases separated the two germline ends. The germline V gene encodes CDR1 SGHTA and CDR2 FQGNSA. This CDR3 has 14 amino acids. CDR3 loop: CASSLRFGGNTQYF. The CDR3 bases are TGTGCCAGCAGCTTACGGTTTGGGGGCAATACGCAGTATTTT.

A remark on this clonotype: The junction departs from the called germline gene at one end, perhaps through a read error. This rearrangement joins TRBV29-1 to TRBJ2-5, with D tentatively TRBD2 (5 bases). CDR3 length: 11 amino acids. Germline V lookup: CDR1 SQVTM, CDR2 ANQGSEA. Here the CDR3 DNA reads TGCAGCGTTGAACGGGCGGAGGCCCTGGGGTTC. This gives the protein CSVERAEALGF.

This sequence joins TRBV19 and TRBJ1-6; 7 positions agree with TRBD1. Trimming cost V 7 bases and J 7 bases; bases outside gene matches: 16. This CDR3 region has 17 residues. The germline V gene has CDR1 LNHDA and CDR2 SQIVND (reference sequence). CDR3 DNA: TGTGCCAGTACCCGAGCGACAGGGTCAGGATCCAATTCACCCCTCCACTTT. Its protein product is CASTRATGSGSNSPLHF.

The CDR3 sequence: CASSYIGTDQETQYF. Written as DNA, the CDR3 is TGTGCCAGCAGTTACATTGGGACAGACCAAGAGACCCAGTACTTC. J is TRBJ2-5 and V is TRBV28; 7 nucleotides line up with TRBD1. CDR1 and CDR2 (germline): MDHEN, SYDVKM. This CDR3 region has 15 residues. The ends lost 4 bases at V and 0 bases at J; junction bases unmatched: 5.

This clonotype was seen at least ten times. V usage is TRBV19 and J usage is TRBJ2-1; no firm D call. Trimming left V 4 bases short and J 8 bases short, with 12 bases between. This CDR3 contains 13 residues. The V gene's germline CDR1 is LNHDA and CDR2 SQIVND (reference sequence). The CDR3 bases are TGTGCCAGTAGTAGGCTAGAGGACGATGAGCAGTTCTTC. Its translation: CASSRLEDDEQFF. Complete variable domain (other parts from reference TRBV19 and TRBJ2-1): DGGITQSPKYLFRKEGQNVTLSCEQNLNHDAMYWYRQDPGQGLRLIYYSQIVNDFQKGDIAEGYSVSREKKESFPLTVTSAQKNPTAFYLCASSRLEDDEQFFGPGTRLTVL.

The CDR3 nucleotides are TGTGCCAGTAGTGATGCTTTCAGGGATACGCAGTATTTT. This translates into CASSDAFRDTQYF. The chain combines TRBV19 with TRBJ2-3; no clear D gene. The V gene lost 5 bases and the J gene lost 6 bases, with 12 bases spanning the gap. CDR1 is LNHDA, CDR2 SQIVND, per germline (reference sequence). The CDR3 contains 13 residues.

This sequence joins TRBV10-3 and TRBJ2-1, with D hard to call. The CDR3 consists of 15 residues. Germline CDR1 reads ENHRY; CDR2 reads SYGVKD. V was trimmed by 3 bases and J by 6 bases, leaving 15 bases between them. CDR3 sequence reads: CAISEGSTLFNEQFF. The CDR3 nucleotides read TGTGCCATCAGTGAAGGTAGTACCCTCTTCAATGAGCAGTTCTTC.

With respect to this clonotype: A junction boundary mismatches the germline segment, possibly from a read error. V is TRBV9 and J is TRBJ1-1; D not resolved. CDR1 is SGDLS, CDR2 YYNGEE, per germline. The CDR3 is made up of 14 amino acids. The CDR3 nucleotides are TGTGCCAGCACCGTAGGGCAGGCAGCGACTGAAGCTTTCTTT. It yields the protein CASTVGQAATEAFF. The full variable domain, its missing parts supplied by reference TRBV9 and TRBJ1-1, is DSGVTQTPKHLITATGQRVTLRCSPRSGDLSVYWYQQSLDQGLQFLIQYYNGEERAKGNILERFSAQQFPDLHSELNLSSLELGDSALYFCASTVGQAATEAFFGQGTRLTVV.

V and J are TRBV28 and TRBJ2-5; 9 bases agree with TRBD2. Germline-derived CDR1 and CDR2 are MDHEN and SYDVKM. The J segment lost 5 bases and the V segment lost 7 bases, leaving 11 bases of the junction unmatched. This CDR3 comprises 15 residues. CDR3 sequence reads: CASKGGRGGLETQYF. The CDR3 DNA follows: TGTGCCAGCAAAGGCGGGCGGGGGGGCCTGGAGACCCAGTACTTC.

V gene TRBV29-1 combines with J gene TRBJ1-1, with a possible D match to TRBD1 (5 bases). The germline V and J ends were trimmed by 7 bases and 4 bases, with 19 bases remaining between them. Germline V gene lookup returns CDR1 SQVTM and CDR2 ANQGSEA. This CDR3 comprises 14 residues. This chain's CDR3 is CSAQGVASITEAFF. In DNA, the CDR3 is TGCAGCGCCCAAGGGGTCGCCAGTATCACTGAAGCTTTCTTT.

There are a few counts of this clonotype. The chain is built from TRBV7-2 and TRBJ2-7; D is perhaps TRBD2 (6 bases). V lost 5 bases to trimming and J lost 3 bases, with 14 bases between them. CDR3 size: 14 residues. Germline CDR1 and CDR2: SGHTA and FQGNSA. CDR3 residues: CASSARLGIYEQYF. The CDR3 bases are TGTGCCAGCAGCGCCCGACTAGGCATCTACGAGCAGTACTTC.

The V call is TRBV20-1, the J call TRBJ2-7, with D uncertain. V was clipped by 6 bases and J by 2 bases, with 8 bases between them. CDR1 is DFQATT and CDR2 is SNEGSKA in the germline V gene (reference sequence). The CDR3 length is 11 residues. This CDR3 reads CSAPGAYEQYF. In nucleotides, the CDR3 is TGCAGTGCCCCCGGAGCCTACGAGCAGTACTTC.

The gene calls are TRBV7-9 and TRBJ2-1, with 11 bases matching TRBD2. The germline V gene encodes CDR1 SEHNR and CDR2 FQNEAQ (reference sequence). The length of the CDR3 is 16 residues. J lost 7 bases, V lost 3 bases, and 8 bases had no gene match. The CDR3 nucleotides read TGTGCCAGCAGCTTCCTGCCACTAGCGGGAGAAAATGAGCAGTTCTTC. Translating it yields CASSFLPLAGENEQFF.

The rearrangement uses TRBV5-4 and TRBJ2-5; 7 nucleotides agree with TRBD1. Germline CDR1 reads SGHNT; CDR2 reads YYREEE (reference sequence). The V segment lost 4 bases and the J segment 5 bases; nucleotides outside the gene matches: 11. The CDR3 contains 15 residues. The CDR3 reads CASSDRKGAWETQYF. CDR3 in DNA: TGTGCCAGCAGCGACCGTAAGGGGGCTTGGGAGACCCAGTACTTC.